The TCR beta chain under discussion was sequenced for a study of CD8 T cells in Susac syndrome. The RNA input was about 0.5 to 1 ug, and it was reverse transcribed with random hexamers. Each CDR3 protein gets one entry after TCRdb re-called the immunoSEQ multiplex PCR reads with MiXCR. The data show around 160,000 distinct CDR3 sequences, around 95% seen once. The V gene end was trimmed by 3 bases and the J gene end by 5 bases; junction bases not matched to a gene: 9. The CDR3 runs 15 residues. Germline assignment: CDR1 SQVTM and CDR2 ANQGSEA. Healthy donors constituted the control group, matched for age and sex.

The sample consisted of CD4+ T cells from PBMCs. V is TRBV29-1 and J is TRBJ2-3, with 9 bases aligning to TRBD2. The origin of this receptor is a human donor in good health. The CDR3 region is CSVDTASGALDTQYF. The CDR3 nucleotides read TGCAGCGTTGATACGGCTAGCGGGGCTTTAGATACGCAGTATTTT.